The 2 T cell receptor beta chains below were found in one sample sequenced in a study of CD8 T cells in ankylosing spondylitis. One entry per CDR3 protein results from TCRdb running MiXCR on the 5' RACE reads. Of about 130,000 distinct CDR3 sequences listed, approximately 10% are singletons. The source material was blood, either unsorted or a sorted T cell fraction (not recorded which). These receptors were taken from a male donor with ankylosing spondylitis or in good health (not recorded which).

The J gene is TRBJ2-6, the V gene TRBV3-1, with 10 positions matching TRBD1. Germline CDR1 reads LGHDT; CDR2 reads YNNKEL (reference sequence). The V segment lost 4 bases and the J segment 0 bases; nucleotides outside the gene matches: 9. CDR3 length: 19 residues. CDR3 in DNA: TGTGCCAGCAGCCGCGCGGACAGGGGGGCCTCCTCTGGGGCCAACGTCCTGACTTTC. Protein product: CASSRADRGASSGANVLTF.

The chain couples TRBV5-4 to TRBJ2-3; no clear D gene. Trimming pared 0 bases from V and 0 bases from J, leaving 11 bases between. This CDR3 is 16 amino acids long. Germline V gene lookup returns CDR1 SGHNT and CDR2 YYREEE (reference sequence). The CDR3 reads CASSLALYGSTDTQYF. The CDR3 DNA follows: TGTGCCAGCAGCTTGGCCCTTTACGGTAGCACAGATACGCAGTATTTT.